The sequence of this T cell receptor beta chain was determined in a study of blood T cell repertoires in COVID-19. Study at large: Researchers got acute and convalescent COVID-19 samples from the United States, Italy and Spain.

The CDR3 extends over 16 amino acids. CDR1 is SGHTA and CDR2 is FQGNSA in the germline V gene. Trimming took off 5 bases at V and 7 bases at J, with 23 bases between the two ends. Original analysis: Reference gene primer amplification yielded estimated nucleated cell counts. Profiling relied on immunoSEQ multiplex PCR, and the TCRdb table lists in-frame clones only, not all of them. V and J calls and clone size are copied from that table; D and trimming were computed from the DNA. Altogether about 170,000 clones are present, roughly nine tenths being singletons, with the ten largest covering roughly 9.7%. Enrolled during active infection, Seattle patients were then followed longitudinally.

The chain is built from TRBV7-2 and TRBJ2-5, with D possibly matching TRBD2 (5 bases). Sequencing was done on a sample of peripheral blood. The TCR sequence derives from a woman in her sixties with COVID-19, enrolled during active disease. In nucleotides, the CDR3 is TGTGCCAGCAGCCTTCGAGATCTTTCGGGGTGGGGGACCCAGTACTTC. It is translated as CASSLRDLSGWGTQYF.